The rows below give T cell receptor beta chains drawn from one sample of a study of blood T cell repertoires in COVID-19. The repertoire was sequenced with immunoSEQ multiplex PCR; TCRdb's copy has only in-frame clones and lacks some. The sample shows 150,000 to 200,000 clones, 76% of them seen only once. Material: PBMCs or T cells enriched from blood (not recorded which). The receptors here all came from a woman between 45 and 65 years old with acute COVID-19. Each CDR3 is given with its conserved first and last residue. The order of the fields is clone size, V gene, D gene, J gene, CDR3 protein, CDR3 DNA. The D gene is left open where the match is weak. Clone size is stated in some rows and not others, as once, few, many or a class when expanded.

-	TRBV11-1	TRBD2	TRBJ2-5	CASSLAGLAGGQETQYF	TGTGCCAGCAGCTTAGCGGGGCTAGCGGGGGGACAAGAGACCCAGTACTTC
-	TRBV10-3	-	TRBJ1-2	CAISTGTGYGYTF	TGTGCCATCAGTACAGGGACGGGCTATGGCTACACCTTC
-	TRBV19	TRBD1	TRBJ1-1	CASRRQGGETEAFF	TGTGCCAGTAGGCGACAGGGTGGGGAGACTGAAGCTTTCTTT
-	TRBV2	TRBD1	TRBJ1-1	CASSRTGSNTEAFF	TGTGCCAGCAGTAGGACAGGGTCGAACACTGAAGCTTTCTTT
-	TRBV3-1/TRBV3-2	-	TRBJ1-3	CASSFLGGNTIYF	TGTGCCAGCAGCTTCCTCGGGGGAAACACCATATATTTT
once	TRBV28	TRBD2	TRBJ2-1	CASRSSGGARNEQFF	TGTGCCAGCAGATCAAGCGGGGGGGCAAGGAATGAGCAGTTCTTC
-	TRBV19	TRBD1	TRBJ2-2	CASTIGQGHTGELFF	TGTGCCAGTACAATTGGACAGGGCCACACCGGGGAGCTGTTTTTT
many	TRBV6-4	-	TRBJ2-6	CASSDSTGGANVLTF	TGTGCCAGCAGTGACTCGACAGGTGGGGCCAACGTCCTGACTTTC
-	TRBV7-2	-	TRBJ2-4	CASSGGQGGKNIQYF	TGTGCCAGCAGCGGGGGGCAGGGGGGCAAAAACATTCAGTACTTC
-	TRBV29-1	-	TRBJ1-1	CSVVWQAMNTEAFF	TGCAGCGTTGTGTGGCAGGCAATGAACACTGAAGCTTTCTTT
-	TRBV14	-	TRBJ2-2	CASSQEVLGGELFF	TGTGCCAGCAGCCAAGAAGTCCTCGGTGGGGAGCTGTTTTTT
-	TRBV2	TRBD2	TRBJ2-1	CASRPGLAVNEQFF	TGTGCCAGCAGACCGGGACTAGCGGTCAATGAGCAGTTCTTC
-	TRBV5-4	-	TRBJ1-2	CASSLGHNYGYTF	TGTGCCAGCAGCTTGGGACACAACTATGGCTACACCTTC
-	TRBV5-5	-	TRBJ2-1	CASSLEPSTGNEQFF	TGTGCCAGCAGCTTGGAACCTAGCACTGGAAATGAGCAGTTCTTC
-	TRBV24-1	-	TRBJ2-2	CATSDLPQGSNTGELFF	TGTGCCACCAGTGATTTGCCTCAGGGATCGAACACCGGGGAGCTGTTTTTT
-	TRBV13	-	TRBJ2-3	CASGGIDSPDTQYF	TGTGCCAGCGGCGGAATAGATTCCCCAGATACGCAGTATTTT
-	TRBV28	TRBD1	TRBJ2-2	CASRSGTENTGELFF	TGTGCCAGCAGATCCGGGACAGAGAACACCGGGGAGCTGTTTTTT
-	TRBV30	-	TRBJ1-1	CAWGHFTSSEAFF	TGTGCCTGGGGACACTTCACTTCCTCAGAAGCTTTCTTT
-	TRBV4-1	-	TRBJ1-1	CASSQDQASMNTEAFF	TGCGCCAGCAGCCAAGATCAGGCCTCCATGAACACTGAAGCTTTCTTT
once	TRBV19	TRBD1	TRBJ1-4	CASSSRPGRGRSWEKLFF	TGTGCCAGTAGTAGCCGACCGGGCAGGGGGAGAAGTTGGGAAAAACTGTTTTTT
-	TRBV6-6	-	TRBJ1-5	CASSNQENQPQHF	TGTGCCAGCAGTAACCAAGAGAATCAGCCCCAGCATTTT
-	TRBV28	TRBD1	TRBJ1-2	CASSLTGTGNGYTF	TGTGCCAGCAGTTTAACCGGGACAGGAAATGGCTACACCTTC
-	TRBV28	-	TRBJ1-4	CASVADNEKLFF	TGTGCCAGCGTGGCGGATAATGAAAAACTGTTTTTT
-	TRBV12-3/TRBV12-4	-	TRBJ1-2	CASSPGDSGYTF	TGTGCCAGCAGCCCTGGGGACTCTGGCTACACCTTC
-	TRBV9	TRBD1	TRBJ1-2	CASSVASTGSGYTF	TGTGCCAGCAGCGTAGCCTCGACAGGGAGCGGCTACACCTTC
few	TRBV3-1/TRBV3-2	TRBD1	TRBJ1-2	CASSQVRTGGYYGYTF	TGTGCCAGCAGCCAAGTTCGGACAGGGGGATACTATGGCTACACCTTC
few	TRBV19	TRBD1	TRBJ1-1	CASSVGQPMNTEAFF	TGTGCCAGTAGTGTGGGACAGCCGATGAACACTGAAGCTTTCTTT
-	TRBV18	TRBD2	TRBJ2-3	CASRRGSGGGTDTQYF	TGTGCCAGCCGGCGGGGGAGCGGGGGAGGCACAGATACGCAGTATTTT
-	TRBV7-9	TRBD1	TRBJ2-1	CASDPGGNEQFF	TGTGCCAGCGACCCAGGGGGCAATGAGCAGTTCTTC
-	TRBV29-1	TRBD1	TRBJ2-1	CSVKPGQGMVEQFF	TGCAGCGTTAAACCGGGACAGGGGATGGTTGAGCAGTTCTTC
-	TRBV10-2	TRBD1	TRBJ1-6	CASSDRVYSPLHF	TGCGCCAGCAGCGACAGGGTATATTCACCCCTCCACTTT
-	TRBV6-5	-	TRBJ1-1	CASSYSLGANTEAFF	TGTGCCAGCAGTTACTCTTTGGGGGCTAACACTGAAGCTTTCTTT
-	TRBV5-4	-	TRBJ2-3	CASSLDGTSTDTQYF	TGTGCCAGCAGCCTCGACGGGACAAGCACAGATACGCAGTATTTT
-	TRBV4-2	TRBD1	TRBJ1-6	CASSQETGETPLHF	TGTGCCAGCAGCCAAGAAACAGGGGAGACACCCCTCCACTTT
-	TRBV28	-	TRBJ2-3	CASSLFPSTDTQYF	TGTGCCAGCAGTTTATTCCCAAGCACAGATACGCAGTATTTT
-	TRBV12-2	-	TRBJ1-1	CASRIFQGFGNTEAFF	TGTGCAAGTCGCATCTTCCAGGGTTTTGGGAACACTGAAGCTTTCTTT
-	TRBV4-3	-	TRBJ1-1	CASSQDRGRTVAFF	TGCGCCAGCAGCCAAGATCGCGGCAGGACTGTCGCTTTCTTT
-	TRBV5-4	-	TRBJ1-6	CASSLDGGVDGNSPLHF	TGTGCCAGCAGCTTGGATGGGGGGGTTGATGGGAATTCACCCCTCCACTTT
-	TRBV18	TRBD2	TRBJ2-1	CASSPGLAGSDEQFF	TGTGCCAGCTCACCAGGGCTAGCGGGGTCTGATGAGCAGTTCTTC
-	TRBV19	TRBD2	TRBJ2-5	CASSTIMGLAGEETQYF	TGTGCCAGTAGTACTATAATGGGACTAGCGGGGGAAGAGACCCAGTACTTC